This is a list of T cell receptor beta chains from one sample in a study. Only in-frame clones appear in the TCRdb table, and some are missing; sequencing was by immunoSEQ multiplex PCR. This sample yields around 50,000 clones, of which roughly 93% are seen a single time; roughly a tenth belongs to the top ten. Input material: PBMCs. The source is a man aged 40-50 years with rheumatoid arthritis. Each CDR3 is given with its conserved first and last residue. Clone size is given for some rows only: seen once, a few or many times, or a class if the clone is expanded.

V,size,J,CDR3
TRBV6-5,NA,TRBJ1-6,CASSYGRGHNSPLHF
TRBV9,NA,TRBJ1-1,CASSPRQALNTEAFF
TRBV5-1,NA,TRBJ2-5,CASSQPPGQRQTQYF
TRBV18,NA,TRBJ1-5,CASSPGQSNQPQHF
TRBV19,NA,TRBJ1-1,CASSAGQGDTEAFF
TRBV9,NA,TRBJ1-3,CASSPGQSGNTIYF
TRBV9,NA,TRBJ2-3,CASSPPRGGTDTQYF
TRBV24-1,NA,TRBJ1-5,CATSDPDTVQPQHF
TRBV7-8,NA,TRBJ2-6,CASSYGQGSGANVLTF
TRBV6-6,once,TRBJ2-1,CASSYRTVPYNEQFF
TRBV7-2,NA,TRBJ2-1,CASSLASGATLGQFF
TRBV4-1,few,TRBJ1-6,CASSQAVTGFGSPLHF
TRBV19,NA,TRBJ2-3,CASKRAGGADTQYF
TRBV18,NA,TRBJ1-4,CASSFDRAATNEKLFF
TRBV29-1,NA,TRBJ2-5,CSVIRGQETQYF
TRBV4-1,NA,TRBJ2-1,CASSQGSGGSGYNEQFF
TRBV7-9,NA,TRBJ1-3,CASSLGSYSGNTIYF
TRBV5-6,NA,TRBJ1-5,CASSTGGSSNQPQHF
TRBV2,NA,TRBJ2-1,CASSFEQKGDEQFF
TRBV3-1/TRBV3-2,NA,TRBJ1-3,CASSPRQINTIYF
TRBV6-6,NA,TRBJ2-1,CASSPRSDPLSVRAKLEFF
TRBV5-4,NA,TRBJ1-6,CASSLEGGNSPLHF
TRBV11-2,NA,TRBJ2-1,CASSFLKGLIVQGEQFF
TRBV5-1,once,TRBJ2-6,CASSLGGQGSSGANVLTF
TRBV7-8,few,TRBJ2-1,CASSLYGGSTYNEQFF
TRBV9,once,TRBJ2-7,CASSVGLAGVHEQYF
TRBV6-5,NA,TRBJ2-2,CASSFRRRHTGELFF
TRBV5-1,NA,TRBJ2-5,CASSGRQANSPFQETQYF
TRBV5-1,NA,TRBJ1-1,CASSLEGGNTEAFF
TRBV27,NA,TRBJ1-2,CASSLGTDGKYGYTF
TRBV6-5,NA,TRBJ1-5,CASSRDYNQPQHF
TRBV12-3/TRBV12-4,NA,TRBJ1-1,CASSLGGMTFF
TRBV11-2,once,TRBJ2-2,CASIGQRNTGELFF
TRBV30,NA,TRBJ1-4,CAWTPRPDKFRGEKLFF
TRBV27,NA,TRBJ1-5,CASSTRGGQPQHF
TRBV18,NA,TRBJ2-7,CASSPNSAYEQYF
TRBV10-2,NA,TRBJ2-3,CASSEEVGLLDTQYF